This T cell receptor (beta chain) was sequenced during a study of shared clonotypes between healthy human individuals. Study-wide findings and caveats: It was the non-shared clonotypes that had lower generation probabilities than clonotypes shared by all four donors.

Every contributor of samples was a Caucasian grown-up residing in Nashville, Tennessee. Libraries were prepared by immunoSEQ multiplex PCR; TCRdb keeps only in-frame clonotypes and omits some of them. The sample yields 2 million to 2.5 million clones, around 92% seen once. Worth noting for this clone: The antigen is not known.

There are 15 residues in the CDR3. Trimming took 3 bases from V and 4 from J; bases not matched to a gene: 6. From germline, CDR1 is SGHTA and CDR2 FQGNSA. The sample consisted of naive CD4+ T cells from PBMCs. Subset noted: CD45RA+ positively selected. This receptor was obtained from a young man in good health. Some clones in this sample may be carry-over from other donors' samples. The chain is built from TRBV7-2 and TRBJ2-3; 8 bases fit TRBD2. Written as DNA, the CDR3 is TGTGCCAGCAGCTTTAGCGGGACGAGTGCAGATACGCAGTATTTT. It is translated as CASSFSGTSADTQYF.